These 12 T cell receptor beta chains share one sample of origin, sequenced in a study of identifying expanded T cells in peripheral blood (dated by TCRdb to about 2019). The library was prepared using the immunoSEQ multiplex PCR assay. TCRdb retrieved this table from immuneACCESS and kept in-frame rearrangements only. Not all clones are present; in checked studies, unresolved V genes account for under half, and no reason is known for the remainder. Across this sample there are approximately 81,000 clones, with about 83% seen only once. Around 20% of the sample is held by the ten biggest clonotypes. Sequencing was performed on blood. The receptors stem from a person aged 18 to 69 in good health.

The V call is TRBV5-1, the J call TRBJ2-2; 7 nucleotides align to TRBD1. The CDR3 length is 14 residues. Germline V lookup: CDR1 SGHRS, CDR2 YFSETQ. J gave up 6 bases and V 3 bases, and 5 bases lay outside the gene matches. The CDR3 nucleotides are TGCGCCAGCAGCTCAGACAGGGAAGCCGGGGAGCTGTTTTTT. Encoded protein: CASSSDREAGELFF. Looking up the rest from reference TRBV5-1 and TRBJ2-2 gives the full variable domain: KAGVTQTPRYLIKTRGQQVTLSCSPISGHRSVSWYQQTPGQGLQFLFEYFSETQRNKGNFPGRFSGRQFSNSRSEMNVSTLELGDSALYLCASSSDREAGELFFGEGSRLTVL.

The V and J genes are TRBV11-2 and TRBJ2-7; perhaps TRBD2 as D (6 bases). The germline V and J ends were trimmed by 2 bases and 2 bases, with 7 bases remaining between them. The length of the CDR3 is 13 residues. The germline V gene encodes CDR1 SGHAT and CDR2 FQNNGV. In nucleotides, the CDR3 is TGTGCCAGCAGCTTATGGGAGGCCTACGAGCAGTACTTC. Translation: CASSLWEAYEQYF.

The V call is TRBV5-6, the J call TRBJ2-2; D may be TRBD2 (7 bases). This CDR3 is built from 15 residues. The V end was cut by 5 bases, the J end by 5 bases, with 16 bases between. Per germline, CDR1 SGHDT and CDR2 YYEEEE. The DNA of the CDR3 is TGTGCCAGCAGTAGGGGGAGGGCCGGGACCGGGGAGCTGTTTTTT. Protein sequence: CASSRGRAGTGELFF.

The chain uses TRBV4-1 and TRBJ2-1, with 11 bases that match TRBD1. CDR1 MGHRA and CDR2 YSYEKL come from the germline V gene. V was pared by 3 bases and J by 7 bases, with 5 bases of the junction left unmatched. The CDR3 has 15 amino acids. CDR3 coding DNA: TGCGCCAGCAGCCACGGGACAGGGGGGAAGAATGAGCAGTTCTTC. This codes for CASSHGTGGKNEQFF.

V gene TRBV9 combines with J gene TRBJ2-2, with a tentative D call TRBD1 (6 bases). The CDR3 spans 15 residues. The ends were cut back, 2 bases at V and 5 bases at J, with 13 bases in the middle. CDR1 and CDR2 from the germline V gene are SGDLS and YYNGEE. CDR3 in DNA: TGTGCCAGCAGCGTGTCAGGGGAGAGGACCGGGGAGCTGTTTTTT. It codes for CASSVSGERTGELFF.

This chain connects TRBV29-1 to TRBJ1-3; D gene ambiguous. The CDR3 totals 12 residues. In germline, CDR1 is SQVTM, CDR2 ANQGSEA. V was shortened by 4 bases and J by 4 bases, with 8 bases between the two germline ends. The CDR3 DNA follows: TGCAGCGTTGGGAAGTCCGGAAACACCATATATTTT. It yields the protein CSVGKSGNTIYF.

A single count supports this clone. The chain links TRBV27 to TRBJ2-5; D may be TRBD1 (5 bases). This CDR3 has 13 amino acids. Trimming removed 3 bases at V and 7 bases at J, with 12 bases between. Germline loops: CDR1 MNHEY, CDR2 SMNVEV (reference sequence). The CDR3 reads CASSLEQGLTQYF. DNA of the CDR3: TGTGCCAGCAGTTTGGAGCAGGGCTTGACCCAGTACTTC.

The chain links TRBV7-8 to TRBJ2-1; possible D gene TRBD1, 7 bases. Germline assignment: CDR1 SGHVS and CDR2 FQNEAQ. CDR3 length: 13 amino acids. The germline V and J ends were trimmed by 5 bases and 7 bases, with 12 bases remaining between them. The CDR3 reads CASSPRGRNEQFF. Written as DNA, the CDR3 is TGTGCCAGCAGCCCCAGGGGGAGGAATGAGCAGTTCTTC.

This chain links TRBV30 with TRBJ2-3; no firm D call. The CDR3 is 11 residues long. Germline V CDR1 and CDR2: GTSNPN, SVGIG (reference sequence). Between the trimmed V and J ends, which lost 1 base and 9 bases, there was a span of 8 bases. CDR3 amino acids: CAWSGQYTQYF. The DNA of the CDR3 is TGTGCCTGGAGTGGGCAGTACACGCAGTATTTT.

The rearrangement links TRBV10-3 to TRBJ2-7, with 7 nucleotides matching TRBD1. CDR1 is ENHRY, CDR2 SYGVKD, per germline. The CDR3 runs 13 residues. V lost 5 bases, J lost 5 bases, and 6 bases stayed unmatched. The CDR3 region has the DNA TGTGCCATCAGTCCCGGGACAGTAGACGAGCAGTACTTC. Protein product: CAISPGTVDEQYF.

CDR3 sequence (DNA): TGTGCCAGCAGCGGGGGCGGGGGGAGAAGCAATCAGCCCCAGCATTTT. Translation: CASSGGGGRSNQPQHF. The V gene is TRBV2, the J gene TRBJ1-5; D is possibly TRBD1 (6 bases). The CDR3 runs 16 residues. V lost 6 bases and J lost 1, with 16 bases in between. The germline V gene encodes CDR1 SNHLY and CDR2 FYNNEI.

The chain has TRBV9 and TRBJ2-5, with D maybe TRBD2 (6 bases). CDR3 length: 14 residues. Germline V CDR1 and CDR2: SGDLS, YYNGEE. Trimming cost V 3 bases and J 2 bases, with 11 bases left between them. The CDR3 reads CASSAGTPQETQYF. In DNA form, the CDR3 reads TGTGCCAGCAGCGCCGGGACTCCTCAAGAGACCCAGTACTTC. Filled out from reference TRBV9 and TRBJ2-5, the complete variable domain reads DSGVTQTPKHLITATGQRVTLRCSPRSGDLSVYWYQQSLDQGLQFLIQYYNGEERAKGNILERFSAQQFPDLHSELNLSSLELGDSALYFCASSAGTPQETQYFGPGTRLLVL.